The 2 T cell receptor beta chains presented below share a single source sample, sequenced in a study of molecular identifiers for immune sequencing clone quantification. TCRdb passed the PCR reads through MiXCR, listing each CDR3 protein once. The repertoire holds approximately 680,000 distinct CDR3 sequences, with around 25% as singletons. Sequenced: naive CD8+ T cells from blood, with Jurkat cell RNA spiked in. Subset here: FACS-sorted CD8+CD4-CCR7+CD45RA+ naive T cells. These TCRs come from a human donor in good health. Some libraries in this study had Jurkat cell RNA spiked in.

The chain combines TRBV5-5 with TRBJ2-7, with D possibly TRBD1 on 7 matching bases. The germline V gene has CDR1 SGHKS and CDR2 YYEKEE (reference sequence). The CDR3 sequence is 14 residues long. V was shortened by 4 bases and J by 2 bases, with 13 bases between the two germline ends. This CDR3 reads CASSEGAGTYEQYF. CDR3 nucleotides: TGTGCCAGCAGCGAGGGGGCGGGAACCTACGAGCAGTACTTC.

In its sample, this clonotype was seen many times. The chain employs TRBV18 and TRBJ2-7, with 7 bases lining up with TRBD2. This CDR3 region has 15 residues. Germline-derived CDR1 and CDR2 are KGHSH and LQKENI. V shed 3 bases, J shed 0 bases, and the junction held 5 bases outside the gene matches. DNA of the CDR3: TGTGCCAGCTCACCTGGGCGGGGGTTCTCCTACGAGCAGTACTTC. This codes for CASSPGRGFSYEQYF.